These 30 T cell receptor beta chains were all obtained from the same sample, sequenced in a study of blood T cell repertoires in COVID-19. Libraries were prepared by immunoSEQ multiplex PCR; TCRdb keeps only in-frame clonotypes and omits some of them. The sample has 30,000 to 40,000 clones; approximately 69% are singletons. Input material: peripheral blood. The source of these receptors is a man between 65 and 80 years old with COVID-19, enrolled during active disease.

The CDR3 region has the DNA TGTGCCAGCGCGCTAACGACAGGGAGGTGGGCCACTGAAGCTTTCTTT. It codes for CASALTTGRWATEAFF. The chain is built from TRBV27 and TRBJ1-1, with TRBD1 matching over 7 bases. Per the germline V gene, CDR1 is MNHEY and CDR2 is SMNVEV (reference sequence). V gave up 8 bases and J gave up 4 bases; unmatched junction bases: 16. This CDR3 has 16 amino acids.

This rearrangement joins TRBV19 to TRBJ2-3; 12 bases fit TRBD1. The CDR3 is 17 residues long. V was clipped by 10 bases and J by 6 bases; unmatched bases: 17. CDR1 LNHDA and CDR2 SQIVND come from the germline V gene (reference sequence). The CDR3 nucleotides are TGTGCCACTGATCCCTACCGTGGGACAGGGGGCCTCGATACGCAGTATTTT. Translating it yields CATDPYRGTGGLDTQYF. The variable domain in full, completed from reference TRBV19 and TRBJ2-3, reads DGGITQSPKYLFRKEGQNVTLSCEQNLNHDAMYWYRQDPGQGLRLIYYSQIVNDFQKGDIAEGYSVSREKKESFPLTVTSAQKNPTAFYLCATDPYRGTGGLDTQYFGPGTRLTVL.

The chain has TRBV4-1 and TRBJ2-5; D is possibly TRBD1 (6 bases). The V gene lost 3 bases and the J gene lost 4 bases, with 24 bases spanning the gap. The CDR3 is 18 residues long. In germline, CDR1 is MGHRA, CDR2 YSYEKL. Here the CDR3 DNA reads TGCGCCAGCAGCCAGAACGCCGGTGGGGGCCGAGCAAGAGAGACCCAGTACTTC. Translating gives CASSQNAGGGRARETQYF.

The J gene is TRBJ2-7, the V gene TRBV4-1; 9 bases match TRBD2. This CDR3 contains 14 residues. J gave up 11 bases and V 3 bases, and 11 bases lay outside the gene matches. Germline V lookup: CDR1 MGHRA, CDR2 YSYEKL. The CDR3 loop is CASSHRLAEGREYF. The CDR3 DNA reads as TGCGCCAGCAGCCACCGACTAGCGGAGGGAAGGGAGTACTTC.

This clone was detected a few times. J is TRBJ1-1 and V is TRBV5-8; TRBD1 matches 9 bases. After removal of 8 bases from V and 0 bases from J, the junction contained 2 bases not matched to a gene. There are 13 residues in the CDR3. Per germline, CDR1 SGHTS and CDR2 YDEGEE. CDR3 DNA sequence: TGTGCCAGTGGGACAGGGCTGAACACTGAAGCTTTCTTT. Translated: CASGTGLNTEAFF.

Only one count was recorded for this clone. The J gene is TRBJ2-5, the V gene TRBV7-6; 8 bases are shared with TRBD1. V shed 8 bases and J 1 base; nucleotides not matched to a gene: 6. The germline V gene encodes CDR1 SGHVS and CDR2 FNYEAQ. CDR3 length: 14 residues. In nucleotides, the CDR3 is TGTGCCAGCCGCAAAGGGACAGGCCAAGAGACCCAGTACTTC. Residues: CASRKGTGQETQYF.

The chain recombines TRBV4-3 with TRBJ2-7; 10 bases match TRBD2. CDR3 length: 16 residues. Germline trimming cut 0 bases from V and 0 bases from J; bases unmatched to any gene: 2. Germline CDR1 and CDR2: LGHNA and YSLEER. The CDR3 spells CASSQELAGYSYEQYF. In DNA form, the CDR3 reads TGCGCCAGCAGCCAAGAACTAGCGGGGTACTCCTACGAGCAGTACTTC.

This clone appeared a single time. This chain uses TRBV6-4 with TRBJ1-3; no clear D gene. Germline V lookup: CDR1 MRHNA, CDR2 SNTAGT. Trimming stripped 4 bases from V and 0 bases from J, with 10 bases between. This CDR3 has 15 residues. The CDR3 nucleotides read TGTGCCAGCAGTGGCAGACACACCTCTGGAAACACCATATATTTT. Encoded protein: CASSGRHTSGNTIYF.

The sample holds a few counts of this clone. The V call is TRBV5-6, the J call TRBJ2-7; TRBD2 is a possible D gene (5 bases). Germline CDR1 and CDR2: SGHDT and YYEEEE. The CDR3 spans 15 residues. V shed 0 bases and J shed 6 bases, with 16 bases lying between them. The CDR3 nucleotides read TGTGCCAGCAGCTTGGCCGGTAAACTAGTAGGCGAGCAGTACTTC. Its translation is CASSLAGKLVGEQYF.

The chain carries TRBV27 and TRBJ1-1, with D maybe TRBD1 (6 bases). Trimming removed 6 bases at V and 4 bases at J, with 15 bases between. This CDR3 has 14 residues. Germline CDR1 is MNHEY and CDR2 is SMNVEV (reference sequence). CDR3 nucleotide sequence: TGTGCCAGCAGCATACAGGGCGGGGGCACTGAAGCTTTCTTT. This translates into CASSIQGGGTEAFF.

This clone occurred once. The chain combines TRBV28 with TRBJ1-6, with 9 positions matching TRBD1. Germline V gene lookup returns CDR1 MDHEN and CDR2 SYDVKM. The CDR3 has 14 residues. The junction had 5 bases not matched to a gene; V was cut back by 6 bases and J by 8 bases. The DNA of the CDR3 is TGTGCCAGCAGGGCCGGGACAGGGCATTCACCCCTCCACTTT. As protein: CASRAGTGHSPLHF.

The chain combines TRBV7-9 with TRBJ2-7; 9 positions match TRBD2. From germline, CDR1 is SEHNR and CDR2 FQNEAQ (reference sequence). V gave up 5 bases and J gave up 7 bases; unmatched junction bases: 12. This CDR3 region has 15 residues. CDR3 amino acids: CASSPGSGRRGEQYF. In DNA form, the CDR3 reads TGTGCCAGCAGCCCTGGGAGCGGGAGGAGGGGGGAGCAGTACTTC.

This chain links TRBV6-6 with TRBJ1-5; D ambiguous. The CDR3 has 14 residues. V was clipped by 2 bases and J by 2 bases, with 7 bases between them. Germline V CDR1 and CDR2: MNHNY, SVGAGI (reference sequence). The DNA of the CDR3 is TGTGCCAGCAGTTACGCGGAGGGCAATCAGCCCCAGCATTTT. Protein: CASSYAEGNQPQHF.

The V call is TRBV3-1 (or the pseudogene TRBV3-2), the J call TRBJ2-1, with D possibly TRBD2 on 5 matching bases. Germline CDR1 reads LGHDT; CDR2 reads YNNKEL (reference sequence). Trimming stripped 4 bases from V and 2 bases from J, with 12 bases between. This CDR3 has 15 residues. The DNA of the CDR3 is TGTGCCAGCAGCCCTATTAGCGTAACCTACAATGAGCAGTTCTTC. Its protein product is CASSPISVTYNEQFF.

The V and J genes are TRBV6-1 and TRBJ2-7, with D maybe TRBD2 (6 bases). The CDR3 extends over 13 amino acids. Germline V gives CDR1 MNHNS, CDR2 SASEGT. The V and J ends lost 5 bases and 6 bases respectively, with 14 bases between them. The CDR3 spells CASSPGGVGEQYF. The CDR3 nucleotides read TGTGCCAGCAGTCCCGGGGGAGTAGGCGAGCAGTACTTC.

The CDR3 coding sequence is TGTGCCAGCAGTGAGGGACTAGCGGTCTACAATGAGCAGTTCTTC. Protein sequence: CASSEGLAVYNEQFF. The gene calls are TRBV2 and TRBJ2-1; 11 positions match TRBD2. The CDR3 length is 15 residues. Germline assignment: CDR1 SNHLY and CDR2 FYNNEI. The V segment lost 3 bases and the J segment 3 bases; nucleotides outside the gene matches: 1.

The CDR3 DNA reads as TGCGCCAGCAGCTTCGGAGGCAGGGAGCAGTTCTTC. This sequence encodes CASSFGGREQFF. The chain employs TRBV5-1 and TRBJ2-1, with D tentatively TRBD2 (5 bases). The CDR3 runs to 12 residues. Germline V CDR1 and CDR2: SGHRS, YFSETQ. Trimming cost V 2 bases and J 10 bases, with 10 bases left between them. Drawing the rest from reference TRBV5-1 and TRBJ2-1, the complete variable domain is KAGVTQTPRYLIKTRGQQVTLSCSPISGHRSVSWYQQTPGQGLQFLFEYFSETQRNKGNFPGRFSGRQFSNSRSEMNVSTLELGDSALYLCASSFGGREQFFGPGTRLTVL.

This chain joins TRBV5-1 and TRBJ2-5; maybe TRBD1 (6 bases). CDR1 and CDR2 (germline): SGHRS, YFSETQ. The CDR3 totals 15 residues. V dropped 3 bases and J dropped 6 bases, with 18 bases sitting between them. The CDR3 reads CASSYYNTGQQTQYF. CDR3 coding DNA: TGCGCCAGCAGCTACTATAATACAGGGCAGCAGACCCAGTACTTC.

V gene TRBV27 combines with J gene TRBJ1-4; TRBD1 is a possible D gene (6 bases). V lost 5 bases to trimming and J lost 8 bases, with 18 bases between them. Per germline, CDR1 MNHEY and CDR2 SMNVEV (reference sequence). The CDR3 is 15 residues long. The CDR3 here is CASSAQGQVWEKLFF. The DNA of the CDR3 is TGTGCCAGCAGTGCCCAGGGGCAGGTTTGGGAAAAACTGTTTTTT.

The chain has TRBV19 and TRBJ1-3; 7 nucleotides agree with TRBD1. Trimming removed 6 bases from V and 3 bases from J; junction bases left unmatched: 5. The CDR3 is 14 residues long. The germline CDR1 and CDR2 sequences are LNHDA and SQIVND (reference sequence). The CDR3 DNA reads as TGTGCCAGTAGCCTGACAGGGAATGGAAACACCATATATTTT. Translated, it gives CASSLTGNGNTIYF.

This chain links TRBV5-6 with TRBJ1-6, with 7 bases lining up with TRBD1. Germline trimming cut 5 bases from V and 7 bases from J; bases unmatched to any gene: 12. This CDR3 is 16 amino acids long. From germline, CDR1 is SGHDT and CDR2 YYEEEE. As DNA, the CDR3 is TGTGCCAGCAGATCCTATGGAGGGGGCTCGAATTCACCCCTCCACTTT. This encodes CASRSYGGGSNSPLHF.

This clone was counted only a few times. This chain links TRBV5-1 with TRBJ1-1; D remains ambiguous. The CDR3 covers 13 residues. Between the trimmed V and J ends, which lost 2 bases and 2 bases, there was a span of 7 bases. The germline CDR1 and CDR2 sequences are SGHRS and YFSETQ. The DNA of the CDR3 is TGCGCCAGCAGCTTAGACACTAACACTGAAGCTTTCTTT. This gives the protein CASSLDTNTEAFF.

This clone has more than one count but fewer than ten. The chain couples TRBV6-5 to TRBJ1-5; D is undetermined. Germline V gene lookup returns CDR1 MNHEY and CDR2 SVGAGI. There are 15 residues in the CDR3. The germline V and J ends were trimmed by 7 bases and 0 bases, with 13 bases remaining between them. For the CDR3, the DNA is TGTGCCAGCATTCCCACTCGAGTTAGCAATCAGCCCCAGCATTTT. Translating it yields CASIPTRVSNQPQHF.

Written as DNA, the CDR3 is TGCGCCAGCTCAGAACAGGGGACCAACACTGAAGCTTTCTTT. Protein product: CASSEQGTNTEAFF. V usage is TRBV5-1 and J usage is TRBJ1-1; 7 nucleotides agree with TRBD1. CDR3 length: 14 residues. The junction had 8 bases not matched to a gene; V was cut back by 7 bases and J by 2 bases. CDR1 is SGHRS, CDR2 YFSETQ, per germline. Filled out from reference TRBV5-1 and TRBJ1-1, the complete variable domain reads KAGVTQTPRYLIKTRGQQVTLSCSPISGHRSVSWYQQTPGQGLQFLFEYFSETQRNKGNFPGRFSGRQFSNSRSEMNVSTLELGDSALYLCASSEQGTNTEAFFGQGTRLTVV.

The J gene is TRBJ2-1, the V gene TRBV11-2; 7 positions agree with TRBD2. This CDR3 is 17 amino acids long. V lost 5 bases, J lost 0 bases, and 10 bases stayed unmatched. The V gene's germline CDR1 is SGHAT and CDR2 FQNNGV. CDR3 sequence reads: CASSRSLAVHSYNEQFF. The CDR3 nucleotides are TGTGCCAGCAGCCGTTCCCTAGCGGTACACTCCTACAATGAGCAGTTCTTC.

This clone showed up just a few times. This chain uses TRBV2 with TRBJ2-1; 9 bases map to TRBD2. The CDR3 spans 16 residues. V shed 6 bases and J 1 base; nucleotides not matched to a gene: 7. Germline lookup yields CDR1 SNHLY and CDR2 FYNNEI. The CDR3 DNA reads TGTGCCAGCAGGAGGGGGCGGGAGGGATCCTACAATGAGCAGTTCTTC. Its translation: CASRRGREGSYNEQFF.

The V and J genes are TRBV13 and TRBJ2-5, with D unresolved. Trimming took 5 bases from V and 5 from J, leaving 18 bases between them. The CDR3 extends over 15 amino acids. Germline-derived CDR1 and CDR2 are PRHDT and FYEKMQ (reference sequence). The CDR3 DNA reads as TGTGCCAGCAGCGTGGGTGGCGGAACCCGGGAGACCCAGTACTTC. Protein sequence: CASSVGGGTRETQYF.

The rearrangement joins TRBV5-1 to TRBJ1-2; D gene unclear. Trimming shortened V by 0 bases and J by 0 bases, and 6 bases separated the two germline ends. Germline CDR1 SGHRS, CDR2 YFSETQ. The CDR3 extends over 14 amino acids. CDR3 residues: CASSLAAANYGYTF. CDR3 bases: TGCGCCAGCAGCTTGGCCGCAGCTAACTATGGCTACACCTTC.

CDR3 coding DNA: TGTGCCAGCAGCTTGGGCAGAAACAACTATGGCTACACCTTC. Encoded protein: CASSLGRNNYGYTF. The chain recombines TRBV5-6 with TRBJ1-2; unclear D gene. The CDR3 has 14 amino acids. Germline V gives CDR1 SGHDT, CDR2 YYEEEE. Trimming pared 0 bases from V and 2 bases from J, leaving 8 bases between.

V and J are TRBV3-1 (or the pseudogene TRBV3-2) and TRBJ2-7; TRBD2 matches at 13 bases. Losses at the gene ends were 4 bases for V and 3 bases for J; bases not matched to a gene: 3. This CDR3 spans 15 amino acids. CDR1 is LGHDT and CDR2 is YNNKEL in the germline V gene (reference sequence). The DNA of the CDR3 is TGTGCCAGCAGCCGGTGGACTAGCGGGGGCTACGAGCAGTACTTC. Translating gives CASSRWTSGGYEQYF.